Presented here are 30 T cell receptor beta chains from one specimen sequenced in a study of OX40 agonist ivuxolimab in advanced cancers. Data came from immunoSEQ multiplex PCR; TCRdb stores just in-frame clones and leaves some out. Altogether 65,000 to 70,000 clones are present, 80% to 90% being singletons, with the ten largest covering around 6.5%. The sequencing used CD4+ or CD8+ T cells sorted from blood, collected in a trial of the OX40 agonist ivuxolimab. The receptors originated from an adult with an advanced solid tumor such as melanoma, head and neck, liver or kidney cancer.

The rearrangement uses TRBV19 and TRBJ2-1; 12 bases align to TRBD2. After removal of 5 bases from V and 7 bases from J, the junction contained 9 bases not matched to a gene. From germline, CDR1 is LNHDA and CDR2 SQIVND (reference sequence). This CDR3 contains 16 residues. The CDR3 nucleotides read TGTGCCAGTAGTTCAATTCTAGCGGGAGGGTTTAATGAGCAGTTCTTC. This gives the protein CASSSILAGGFNEQFF.

The chain uses TRBV28 and TRBJ2-7; D ambiguous. Trimming stripped 1 base from V and 2 bases from J, with 9 bases between. The CDR3 spans 14 residues. CDR1 is MDHEN and CDR2 is SYDVKM in the germline V gene. CDR3 nucleotides: TGTGCCAGCAGTTTATACGGCAGACCCTACGAGCAGTACTTC. This gives the protein CASSLYGRPYEQYF.

V gene TRBV27 combines with J gene TRBJ1-4, with D possibly TRBD1 on 6 matching bases. Germline assignment: CDR1 MNHEY and CDR2 SMNVEV (reference sequence). The CDR3 has 15 amino acids. Trimming pared 4 bases from V and 8 bases from J, leaving 17 bases between. CDR3 sequence reads: CASSWGPTPLEKLFF. The CDR3 coding sequence is TGTGCCAGCAGTTGGGGGCCCACCCCTCTCGAAAAACTGTTTTTT.

This chain connects TRBV12-2 to TRBJ2-1; the D call of TRBD2 is as the table states it, not checked on the DNA. TRBV12-2 is a pseudogene locus. The CDR3 has 15 residues. The CDR3 region is CASRSRARECNEQFF. The CDR3 nucleotides read TGTGCAAGTCGTAGTCGGGCGCGGGAGTGTAATGAGCAGTTCTTC.

This clone was detected only a few times. The rearrangement uses TRBV5-4 and TRBJ1-1; D is uncertain. V lost 2 bases and J lost 0, with 5 bases in between. Germline loops: CDR1 SGHNT, CDR2 YYREEE (reference sequence). CDR3 length: 13 residues. CDR3 DNA sequence: TGTGCCAGCAGCTTTGGGATGAACACTGAAGCTTTCTTT. It encodes CASSFGMNTEAFF. The whole variable domain, remainder taken from reference TRBV5-4 and TRBJ1-1, is ETGVTQSPTHLIKTRGQQVTLRCSSQSGHNTVSWYQQALGQGPQFIFQYYREEENGRGNFPPRFSGLQFPNYSSELNVNALELDDSALYLCASSFGMNTEAFFGQGTRLTVV.

The chain links TRBV27 to TRBJ2-1; D gene unclear. Germline assignment: CDR1 MNHEY and CDR2 SMNVEV (reference sequence). V shed 2 bases and J shed 6 bases, with 14 bases lying between them. The length of the CDR3 is 15 residues. CDR3 sequence (DNA): TGTGCCAGCAGTTTACGGCTGGGTGACTCCAATGAGCAGTTCTTC. It codes for CASSLRLGDSNEQFF.

V gene TRBV10-3 combines with J gene TRBJ1-2; 9 bases are shared with TRBD1. The CDR3 extends over 16 amino acids. V dropped 5 bases and J dropped 4; count of bases not matched to a gene: 11. Germline CDR1 reads ENHRY; CDR2 reads SYGVKD. CDR3 coding DNA: TGTGCCATCAGTATACAGGGGGCGGAATCTGGCTATGGCTACACCTTC. It codes for CAISIQGAESGYGYTF.

This clone was recorded once. The chain has TRBV6-5 and TRBJ2-7, with D perhaps matching TRBD1 (6 bases). CDR3 length: 13 amino acids. V lost 2 bases, J lost 3 bases, and 8 bases lay in between. The germline CDR1 and CDR2 sequences are MNHEY and SVGAGI. The DNA of the CDR3 is TGTGCCAGCAGTTACGGACAGCGCTACGAGCAGTACTTC. It yields the protein CASSYGQRYEQYF.

The chain carries TRBV5-1 and TRBJ1-1; weak D call: TRBD1 (5 bases). The germline V and J ends were trimmed by 4 bases and 5 bases, with 18 bases remaining between them. The CDR3 covers 15 residues. Germline CDR1 reads SGHRS; CDR2 reads YFSETQ. In DNA, the CDR3 is TGCGCCAGCAGCCCGATGGGGGGAAGAGATACTGAAGCTTTCTTT. Translation gives CASSPMGGRDTEAFF.

This chain links TRBV4-2 with TRBJ1-1; D is ambiguous. Germline values: CDR1 LGHNA, CDR2 YNFKEQ. Trimming left V 4 bases short and J 6 bases short, with 9 bases between. The length of the CDR3 is 12 residues. The CDR3 is CASSPTGAEAFF. The CDR3 nucleotides are TGTGCCAGCAGCCCTACCGGGGCTGAAGCTTTCTTT.

The genes are TRBV9 and TRBJ1-2; TRBD1 matches 8 bases. The CDR3 is made up of 14 amino acids. V gave up 3 bases and J gave up 6 bases; unmatched junction bases: 7. From germline, CDR1 is SGDLS and CDR2 YYNGEE. This CDR3 reads CASSAIGQGNGYTF. CDR3 sequence (DNA): TGTGCCAGCAGCGCAATAGGACAGGGAAATGGCTACACCTTC.

The chain carries TRBV29-1 and TRBJ2-1; D may be TRBD1 (6 bases). The germline gives CDR1 SQVTM, CDR2 ANQGSEA. The CDR3 covers 12 residues. V was clipped by 7 bases and J by 4 bases, with 11 bases between them. The CDR3 sequence is CSAETGYNEQFF. CDR3 nucleotides: TGCAGCGCCGAGACAGGATACAATGAGCAGTTCTTC.

The chain is built from TRBV4-3 and TRBJ2-7; TRBD1 agrees at 11 bases. This CDR3 has 18 residues. Germline V gene sequence: CDR1 LGHNA, CDR2 YSLEER. J lost 3 bases, V lost 3 bases, and 13 bases had no gene match. CDR3 nucleotide sequence: TGCGCCAGCAGCCAGTCGCCGACCGGGACAGGGGGTATCTACGAGCAGTACTTC. This translates into CASSQSPTGTGGIYEQYF.

The chain links TRBV18 to TRBJ2-1; the D is unclear. Germline CDR1 reads KGHSH; CDR2 reads LQKENI. V was pared by 1 base and J by 10 bases, with 5 bases between. The CDR3 totals 11 residues. CDR3 nucleotide sequence: TGTGCCAGCTCACCACATTGGGAGCAGTTCTTC. Translated, it gives CASSPHWEQFF.

The V call is TRBV7-9, the J call TRBJ2-1; tentatively, D is TRBD1 or TRBD2 (5 bases each). Deletions cut 1 base from V and 7 bases from J, with 20 bases between. The CDR3 sequence is 17 residues long. Germline CDR1 is SEHNR and CDR2 is FQNEAQ (reference sequence). The CDR3 sequence: CASSLVVGQWGTNEQFF. DNA of the CDR3: TGTGCCAGCAGCTTAGTGGTAGGGCAGTGGGGGACGAATGAGCAGTTCTTC.

The chain is built from TRBV10-1 and TRBJ1-2, with D unclear. CDR1 WNHNN and CDR2 SYGVQD come from the germline V gene (reference sequence). The CDR3 runs to 13 residues. Trimming removed 11 bases at V and 4 bases at J, with 17 bases between. The CDR3 DNA reads as TGCGCCGGTAAAACAGCCCTTCTCTATGGCTACACCTTC. Translated: CAGKTALLYGYTF.

The chain joins TRBV5-6 to TRBJ1-2; D remains ambiguous. The CDR3 totals 13 residues. V was clipped by 0 bases and J by 5 bases, with 8 bases between them. The germline V gene has CDR1 SGHDT and CDR2 YYEEEE. CDR3 sequence: CASSLGRMYGYTF. The CDR3 nucleotides are TGTGCCAGCAGCTTGGGGAGGATGTATGGCTACACCTTC.

The rearrangement links TRBV7-9 to TRBJ1-2; D uncertain. The germline V gene encodes CDR1 SEHNR and CDR2 FQNEAQ (reference sequence). V gave up 7 bases and J gave up 6 bases, with 18 bases separating them. The CDR3 loop spans 14 amino acids. CDR3 coding DNA: TGTGCCAGCACTCCGGTCTTGTCATGGGATGGCTACACCTTC. Amino acid sequence: CASTPVLSWDGYTF.

The V gene is TRBV7-6, the J gene TRBJ1-1, with D maybe TRBD1 (5 bases). Germline V gene lookup returns CDR1 SGHVS and CDR2 FNYEAQ. This CDR3 is 12 amino acids long. Trimming cost V 4 bases and J 5 bases, with 8 bases left between them. The CDR3 DNA is TGTGCCAGCAGCTCCAGGGAAACTGAAGCTTTCTTT. It codes for CASSSRETEAFF.

The chain has TRBV14 and TRBJ1-1; TRBD1 matches 7 bases. Per germline, CDR1 SGHDN and CDR2 FVKESK. The CDR3 length is 16 residues. V gave up 0 bases and J gave up 0 bases; unmatched junction bases: 4. The CDR3, as DNA: TGTGCCAGCAGCCAAGATTTCGGACAGGTGAACACTGAAGCTTTCTTT. Its translation: CASSQDFGQVNTEAFF. The full variable domain, completed using reference TRBV14 and TRBJ1-1, is EAGVTQFPSHSVIEKGQTVTLRCDPISGHDNLYWYRRVMGKEIKFLLHFVKESKQDESGMPNNRFLAERTGGTYSTLKVQPAELEDSGVYFCASSQDFGQVNTEAFFGQGTRLTVV.

The V and J genes are TRBV7-2 and TRBJ2-6; 9 nucleotides match TRBD2. The V gene end was trimmed by 7 bases and the J gene end by 0 bases; junction bases not matched to a gene: 13. In germline, CDR1 is SGHTA, CDR2 FQGNSA. CDR3 length: 19 residues. The DNA of the CDR3 is TGTGCCAGCACCCAATGGGCTAGCGGGATTCTCTCTGGGGCCAACGTCCTGACTTTC. Its protein product is CASTQWASGILSGANVLTF.

The rearrangement links TRBV15 to TRBJ1-1; D ambiguous. The CDR3 loop spans 12 amino acids. Trimming left V 6 bases short and J 6 bases short, with 11 bases between. Germline-derived CDR1 and CDR2 are LNHNV and YYDKDF (reference sequence). CDR3 in DNA: TGTGCCACCAGGGGGTTACGGCCTGAAGCTTTCTTT. Translation: CATRGLRPEAFF. The full variable domain, its missing parts supplied by reference TRBV15 and TRBJ1-1, is DAMVIQNPRYQVTQFGKPVTLSCSQTLNHNVMYWYQQKSSQAPKLLFHYYDKDFNNEADTPDNFQSRRPNTSFCFLDIRSPGLGDTAMYLCATRGLRPEAFFGQGTRLTVV.

V gene TRBV4-2 combines with J gene TRBJ1-2; possibly TRBD1 for D (5 bases). This CDR3 spans 15 amino acids. The germline V gene encodes CDR1 LGHNA and CDR2 YNFKEQ. Trimming pared 0 bases from V and 0 bases from J, leaving 8 bases between. CDR3 residues: CASSQEQDPNYGYTF. CDR3 bases: TGTGCCAGCAGCCAAGAACAGGACCCTAACTATGGCTACACCTTC.

J is TRBJ1-4 and V is TRBV14; D uncertain. V shed 1 base and J shed 10 bases, with 7 bases lying between them. This CDR3 contains 12 residues. CDR1 is SGHDN, CDR2 FVKESK, per germline. The CDR3 is CASSQVLGKLFF. The CDR3 DNA sequence: TGTGCCAGCAGCCAAGTTTTAGGAAAACTGTTTTTT.

J is TRBJ2-7 and V is TRBV6-5; D is uncertain. V dropped 2 bases and J dropped 5 bases, with 13 bases sitting between them. Germline CDR1 reads MNHEY; CDR2 reads SVGAGI. This CDR3 has 14 amino acids. CDR3 protein: CASSYGRLSNEQYF. CDR3 bases: TGTGCCAGCAGTTACGGAAGGTTATCCAACGAGCAGTACTTC.

CDR3 nucleotide sequence: TGTGCCAGCAGTTTATCAAGGGGGCAGGCTCCGCTTGGCTACACCTTC. Its translation is CASSLSRGQAPLGYTF. The chain combines TRBV27 with TRBJ1-2; 7 bases are a match to TRBD1. The V and J ends lost 0 bases and 7 bases, in that order; junction bases with no gene match: 11. The germline CDR1 and CDR2 sequences are MNHEY and SMNVEV (reference sequence). This CDR3 spans 16 amino acids.

The rearrangement joins TRBV19 to TRBJ1-5, with 7 bases aligning to TRBD1. CDR3 length equals 14 residues. Germline V gene sequence: CDR1 LNHDA, CDR2 SQIVND (reference sequence). Trimming removed 5 bases from V and 4 bases from J; junction bases left unmatched: 5. The CDR3 nucleotides are TGTGCCAGTAGTCGACAGGGATTTAATCAGCCCCAGCATTTT. Protein sequence: CASSRQGFNQPQHF.

This chain links TRBV6-5 with TRBJ1-3; D remains ambiguous. Trimming removed 2 bases at V and 0 bases at J, with 2 bases between. In germline, CDR1 is MNHEY, CDR2 SVGAGI. The CDR3 is 13 residues long. The CDR3 DNA is TGTGCCAGCAGTTACAGCTCTGGAAACACCATATATTTT. It codes for CASSYSSGNTIYF.

This clone has a single count. This rearrangement joins TRBV28 to TRBJ2-2; tentatively, D is TRBD1 (6 bases). The germline V and J ends were trimmed by 1 base and 2 bases, with 11 bases remaining between them. CDR1 is MDHEN, CDR2 SYDVKM, per germline. CDR3 size: 16 residues. In DNA form, the CDR3 reads TGTGCCAGCAGTTTATATACAGGGATAAACACCGGGGAGCTGTTTTTT. Amino acids: CASSLYTGINTGELFF.

The chain combines TRBV6-1 with TRBJ1-3; perhaps TRBD1 as D (5 bases). CDR1 and CDR2 (germline): MNHNS, SASEGT. Trimming took 7 bases from V and 6 from J, leaving 19 bases between them. The CDR3 is made up of 15 amino acids. In DNA, the CDR3 is TGTGCCAGCACCCCCGAAGGAGGGACTTTAAACACCATATATTTT. Translation gives CASTPEGGTLNTIYF.